These T cell receptor beta chains were read from a single sample in a study of blood T cell repertoires in COVID-19. Measured with immunoSEQ multiplex PCR; TCRdb has only the in-frame clones, and not every one. Among tens of thousands of clones listed, about 81% were seen once. The sample comprised peripheral blood. The receptor source for this set is a human donor in a cohort sampled during active COVID-19. CDR3s include the opening cysteine and the closing phenylalanine or tryptophan. A D gene is named only where the DNA matches it firmly. Size tells how often a clone was seen (once, few, many) or the class of an expanded clone, and some rows leave it out.

TRBV20-1	TRBJ1-2	-	-	CSASLTANYGYTF	TGCAGTGCTAGTCTGACAGCTAACTATGGCTACACCTTC
TRBV9	TRBJ1-4	few	TRBD1	CASSVGQGAEKLFF	TGTGCCAGCAGCGTAGGACAGGGGGCTGAAAAACTGTTTTTT
TRBV28	TRBJ1-4	-	TRBD1	CASSQTGWAINEKLFF	TGTGCCAGTTCCCAGACAGGGTGGGCGATAAATGAAAAACTGTTTTTT
TRBV27	TRBJ2-1	-	-	CASSFAPGRYNEQFF	TGTGCCAGCAGTTTCGCGCCCGGTCGCTACAATGAGCAGTTCTTC
TRBV15	TRBJ2-3	-	-	CATSDGVGKDTQYF	TGTGCCACCTCAGACGGAGTGGGTAAGGATACGCAGTATTTT
TRBV5-1	TRBJ2-7	-	TRBD2	CASSWGDYTYEQYF	TGCGCCAGCAGCTGGGGGGACTATACCTACGAGCAGTACTTC
TRBV18	TRBJ2-5	-	-	CASSPPNGVQETQYF	TGTGCCAGCTCACCACCTAACGGAGTCCAAGAGACCCAGTACTTC
TRBV19	TRBJ2-7	few	-	CASSKEGGYTSYEQYF	TGTGCCAGTAGTAAGGAGGGCGGGTATACCTCCTACGAGCAGTACTTC
TRBV4-2	TRBJ2-1	medium-sized	TRBD2	CASSQETSGSYEQFF	TGTGCCAGCAGCCAAGAGACTAGCGGGAGCTATGAGCAGTTCTTC
TRBV9	TRBJ1-1	-	-	CASSVTESYTEAFF	TGTGCCAGCAGCGTAACGGAGAGCTACACTGAAGCTTTCTTT
TRBV24-1	TRBJ2-1	-	-	CATSKGQSYNEQFF	TGTGCCACCAGTAAGGGGCAGTCTTACAATGAGCAGTTCTTC
TRBV19	TRBJ2-1	-	-	CATERGGGRYNEQFF	TGTGCCACGGAAAGGGGAGGGGGGAGGTACAATGAGCAGTTCTTC
TRBV28	TRBJ1-5	-	-	CASSPGHFSNQPQHF	TGTGCCAGCAGCCCGGGACACTTTAGCAATCAGCCCCAGCATTTT
TRBV9	TRBJ2-1	-	-	CASSVGPPNEQFF	TGTGCCAGCAGCGTAGGGCCTCCCAATGAGCAGTTCTTC
TRBV2	TRBJ1-2	-	-	CASSDVLHPNTF	TGTGCCAGCAGTGACGTTCTCCATCCTAACACCTTC